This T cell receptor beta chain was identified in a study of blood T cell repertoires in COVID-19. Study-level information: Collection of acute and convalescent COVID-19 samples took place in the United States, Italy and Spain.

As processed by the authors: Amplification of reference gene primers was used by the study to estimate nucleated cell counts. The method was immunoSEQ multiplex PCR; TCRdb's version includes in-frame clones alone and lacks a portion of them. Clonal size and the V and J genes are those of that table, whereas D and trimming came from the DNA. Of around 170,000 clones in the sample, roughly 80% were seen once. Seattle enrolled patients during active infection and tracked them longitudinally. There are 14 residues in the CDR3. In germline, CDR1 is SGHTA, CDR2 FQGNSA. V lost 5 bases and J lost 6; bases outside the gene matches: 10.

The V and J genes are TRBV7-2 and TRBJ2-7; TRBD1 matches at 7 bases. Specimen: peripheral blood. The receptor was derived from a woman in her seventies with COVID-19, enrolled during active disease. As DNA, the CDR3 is TGTGCCAGCAGCCCACAGGGGCTGAGGGGCGAGCAGTACTTC. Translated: CASSPQGLRGEQYF.